This T cell receptor beta chain was recovered during a study of identical twins. The germline gives CDR1 DFQATT, CDR2 SNEGSKA (reference sequence). V was cut by 6 bases and J by 4 bases, with 19 bases left in between. The CDR3 spans 15 residues. This clonotype was observed many times. A universal primer site came from template switching; cDNA carried unique molecular identifiers. TCRdb called the 5' RACE reads again in MiXCR, with one record for every CDR3 protein. The sample records approximately 700,000 distinct CDR3 sequences, around 6.1% being singletons. This chain joins TRBV20-1 and TRBJ2-1; possibly TRBD2 for D (7 bases). The receptor's source is a man aged 18 to 29 in good health. Material: naive T cells sorted from blood. As DNA, the CDR3 is TGCAGTGCCAACAAACCTCGGGGGGCTTACAATGAGCAGTTCTTC. Protein: CSANKPRGAYNEQFF.